This T cell receptor beta chain appears in the sequencing data of a study of blood T cell repertoires in COVID-19. About the research overall: There were acute and convalescent COVID-19 samples, and they came from the United States, Italy and Spain. In each case, the material was cDNA or gDNA derived from T cells, B-cell-depleted T cells, or PBMCs.

V trimming: 7 bases; J trimming: 3 bases; junction bases outside the gene matches: 8. This CDR3 region has 14 residues. CDR1 and CDR2 (germline): SNHLY, FYNNEI. Each participant's cohort was designated according to participant-reported clinical history. How the authors handled the data: Amplified reference gene primers provided the basis for estimating nucleated cell counts. Data came from immunoSEQ multiplex PCR; TCRdb stores just in-frame clones and leaves some out. V and J calls and clone size come straight from that table; D and trimming were deduced from the DNA. The sample shows roughly 130,000 clones, 80% to 90% of them seen only once.

The source is a woman aged 45-60 years with acute COVID-19. The sequencing input was PBMCs or T cells enriched from blood (not recorded which). V is TRBV2 and J is TRBJ1-2; 7 nucleotides match TRBD1. This CDR3 reads CASTGTEVDYGYTF. CDR3 DNA: TGTGCCAGCACTGGGACAGAAGTGGACTATGGCTACACCTTC.